The sequence of this T cell receptor (beta chain) was determined in a study of T cell responses to AZD1222 COVID-19 vaccine (dated by TCRdb to 2020 to 2023). Regarding the research as a whole: Because spike-specific TCR depth and breadth did not differ between the two schedules, AZD1222 recipients who got a second dose at roughly 4 weeks were pooled with those who got a second dose at roughly 12 weeks. TCR sequencing covered approximately 230 trial participants: 200 to 220 given two doses of AZD1222 and 26 given two doses of MenACWY control vaccine. Trial participants were enrolled into age subgroups of 18-55, 56-69 and 70-plus years, which contained about 150, 28 and 57 TCR-sequenced participants, respectively.

The CDR3 regions of human TCRbeta chains were analyzed by immunosequencing. As for the authors' bioinformatics: Repertoire TCRs were checked for matches against a reference library of SARS-CoV-2-specific TCRs that had been generated using the MIRA antigen-specificity platform. Breadth was defined as the fraction of unique TCRs that were SARS-CoV-2-associated. Depth was defined as the fraction of total T cells that were SARS-CoV-2-associated. Each spike-specific TCR was assigned to its reactive spike region and to a CD4 or CD8 class using the MIRA data. Log10-transformed breadth and depth values were compared by one-way ANOVA with Sidak's multiple comparisons tests. TCRdb mirrors the immuneACCESS table, restricted to in-frame sequences. Some clones are absent from its copies; in checked studies, under half trace to an unresolved V gene, and the reason for the others is unknown. The DNA was the basis for D and trimming; V, J and clone size are from that table. The sample has under 200,000 clones on record, roughly nine tenths of them singletons. Together, the top ten hold 1.5% to 2% of the sample.

Broader findings and caveats from the paper: Only a handful of AZD1222 recipients were SARS-CoV-2 seropositive at baseline, limiting conclusions about previously exposed vaccinees. Because no day 14 peak-response samples were available, repertoires were characterized only after the peak T cell response. CD4 TCRs associated with the vaccine covered the entire spike protein, and the dominant responses were in regions 160-218 and 743-854. Reportedly, close to half of the unique spike-specific TCRs recognized epitopes lying outside the regions that are mutated in the B.1.351 and B.1.1.7 variants. After two AZD1222 doses, spike-specific TCR breadth and depth were significantly higher than at day 0 and than in MenACWY recipients. Participants were mostly white British and included more females than males, and it was suggested by the authors that clonal diversity may have been underestimated. The 56-69-year group was small, and its depth increase did not reach significance, likely because of low power.

About this clone: Its antigen has not been determined. Nothing much larger sits one base from this clone, and base qualities are not available.

Reading the germline V gene gives CDR1 MDHEN and CDR2 SYDVKM. At the junction V is shortened by 4 bases and J by 7 bases, with 10 bases in between. Measured from the cysteine to the phenylalanine, the CDR3 is 12 residues long. The CDR3 DNA has 36 bases and is translated from base 1. The time point label, read with the paper, signifies: baseline before first vaccination. The vaccinee samples were drawn from two UK trials, COV001 and COV002, one of which was a single-blind randomized controlled phase 2/3 trial testing AZD1222 (ChAdOx1 nCoV-19) in healthy adults. For TCRbeta chain sequencing, PBMC samples from trial participants were taken at day 0 and at day 28 after the second dose.

The V and J genes are TRBV28 and TRBJ1-2; the D gene cannot be named for sure. This clonotype originated in an adult in good health. Material: peripheral blood, obtained on day 0 of AZD1222 vaccination. The DNA sequence is TGTGCCAGCAGTTATGGCAGGATTGGCTACACCTTC. It translates to CASSYGRIGYTF.